The 32 T cell receptor beta chains reported below all come from one sample, sequenced in a study of tumor and adjacent non-tumor tissue in lung cancer. TCRbeta libraries were built with three rounds of nested PCR, modified from ARM-PCR. Using its own MiXCR run on the multiplex PCR reads, TCRdb lists one record per CDR3 protein. The sample shows roughly 82,000 distinct CDR3 sequences, 75% to 85% of them seen only once. No cell sorting was done before RNA was extracted from the tissue. Distant lung tissue was collected more than 3 cm away from the tumor edge. Sequencing input: distant non-tumor lung tissue. The receptor set was obtained from a woman in her forties or fifties with non-small cell lung cancer.

Of note for this clonotype: Being one base from a much bigger clone, this may be a read error. The DNA of the CDR3 is TGTGCCATCAGCCAAGATCACGACAGGCCAGAAGCTTTCTTT. Protein product: CAISQDHDRPEAFF. This chain connects TRBV4-2 to TRBJ1-1; D is possibly TRBD1 (6 bases). Germline V gene data show CDR1 as LGHNA and CDR2 as YNFKEQ. The CDR3 runs to 14 residues.

Details on this clonotype: A junction boundary mismatches the germline segment, possibly from a read error. The V and J genes are TRBV10-2 and TRBJ2-1; D remains unclear. In germline, CDR1 is WSHSY, CDR2 SAAADI. The CDR3 sequence is 14 residues long. The DNA for the CDR3 is TGCGCCAGCAGTGAGATGAACCCCTACAATGAGCAGTTTTTC. Encoded protein: CASSEMNPYNEQFF.

A remark on this clonotype: This may be a read error, as it is one base from a much larger clone. The chain is built from TRBV7-9 and TRBJ2-7; 11 nucleotides align to TRBD2. The germline gives CDR1 SEHNR, CDR2 FQNEAQ (reference sequence). The junction had 8 bases not matched to a gene; V was cut back by 11 bases and J by 5 bases. This CDR3 comprises 13 residues. The CDR3 DNA reads TGTGCCGGCGCCGGACTAGCGGGCCACGAGCAGTACTTC. It encodes CAGAGLAGHEQYF.

About this clonotype itself: Mismatch with germline at one junction end may stem from a read error. V usage is TRBV11-2 and J usage is TRBJ2-1, with D perhaps being TRBD1 or TRBD2 (5 bases each). Germline CDR1 reads SGHAT; CDR2 reads FQNNGV. The CDR3 sequence is 16 residues long. The CDR3, as DNA: TGTGCCAGCAGCTTGGGACCGGGGCAGGGATTCACTGAGGAGTTCTTC. Protein product: CASSLGPGQGFTEEFF.

The chain recombines TRBV12-3 or TRBV12-4 with TRBJ2-4, with D unclear. CDR3 length: 13 amino acids. Trimming took off 3 bases at V and 4 bases at J, with 7 bases between the two ends. For the CDR3, the DNA is TGTGCCAGCAGTTTTGAGGATAAAAACATTCAGTACTTC. Translation: CASSFEDKNIQYF.

This clonotype was counted at least ten times. This rearrangement joins TRBV5-1 to TRBJ2-5, with D possibly TRBD1 on 6 matching bases. The CDR3 length is 14 residues. From germline, CDR1 is SGHRS and CDR2 YFSETQ. V was clipped by 4 bases and J by 1 base, with 11 bases between them. DNA of the CDR3: TGCGCCAGCAGCCCCGGACAGTTCCAAGAGACCCAGTACTTC. Translation gives CASSPGQFQETQYF.

This chain links TRBV7-8 with TRBJ2-3; 8 bases fit TRBD2. CDR1 is SGHVS, CDR2 FQNEAQ, per germline. The CDR3 is 16 amino acids. CDR3 bases: TGTGACACCAGCTTAGTAGGCGGGAGGCCCACAGATACGCAGTATTTT. Its translation is CDTSLVGGRPTDTQYF.

About this clonotype itself: A junction boundary mismatches the germline segment, possibly from a read error. V is TRBV29-1 and J is TRBJ2-1; no reliable D call. The CDR3 is 17 residues long. Germline V CDR1 and CDR2: SQVTM, ANQGSEA. CDR3 sequence (DNA): TGCAGCGTTGAAGGGTTCGGCTGGGTAACCTCCTACAATGAGCAATTTTTC. Its protein is CSVEGFGWVTSYNEQFF.

A word on this clonotype: This sequence may be a read error, since a much larger clone differs from it by one base. This chain joins TRBV28 and TRBJ2-5, with D maybe TRBD2 (5 bases). The germline V gene has CDR1 MDHEN and CDR2 SYDVKM. The V end lost 10 bases, the J end lost 0 bases, and 12 bases lay between the germline ends. The CDR3 consists of 13 residues. The DNA of the CDR3 is TGTGCCACGAGGGAGCGCAACCAAGAGACCCAGTACTTC. Encoded protein: CATRERNQETQYF.

Notes on this clonotype: Lacking the conserved final phenylalanine or tryptophan, this CDR3 likely reflects a read error. The chain carries TRBV28 and TRBJ1-1, with a possible D match to TRBD1 (5 bases). The CDR3 loop spans 18 amino acids. Germline V CDR1 and CDR2: MDHEN, SYDVKM. V was shortened by 6 bases and J by 5 bases, with 28 bases between the two germline ends. CDR3 protein: CASSLHPGSTEIETEAFS. The CDR3 DNA sequence: TGTGCCAGCAGCCTCCACCCGGGATCGACAGAGATCGAGACTGAAGCTTTCTCT.

Remarks on this clonotype: The junction departs from germline at one end; a sequencing error may be responsible. The chain recombines TRBV4-1 with TRBJ2-7; no reliable D call. The germline V gene encodes CDR1 MGHRA and CDR2 YSYEKL. This CDR3 spans 12 amino acids. In DNA form, the CDR3 reads TGCGCCGGCAGCCAAGTGGGCTACGAACAGTACTTC. Translated: CAGSQVGYEQYF.

In regard to this clonotype: The junction does not match germline at one end; this may be a read error. V gene TRBV12-3 or TRBV12-4 combines with J gene TRBJ2-7; no firm D call. CDR3 length: 14 amino acids. The CDR3 protein is CASGLQSGGYEQYF. In DNA, the CDR3 is TGTGCCAGCGGTTTACAGAGTGGCGGCTACGAGCAGTACTTC.

Details on this clonotype: One end of the junction does not line up with germline, which may come from a read error. The V and J genes are TRBV6-6 and TRBJ2-7, with D perhaps TRBD2 (6 bases). The CDR3 has 17 residues. Germline loops: CDR1 MNHNY, CDR2 SVGAGI (reference sequence). The CDR3 DNA reads as TGTGCCTGCAGGGACGTAGATGGCGGGAACCTCTCCTACGAGCAGTACTTC. Its translation: CACRDVDGGNLSYEQYF.

To note about this clonotype: Its ends do not fully match the called genes, so a read error is possible. This chain connects TRBV6-1 to TRBJ2-7; a weak D match, TRBD2 (6 bases). The CDR3 is made up of 14 amino acids. Germline CDR1 reads MNHNS; CDR2 reads SASEGT. The CDR3 reads CVSSGTWGPYEQYF. The CDR3 coding sequence is TGTGTCAGCAGTGGGACTTGGGGCCCATACGAGCAGTATTTC.

A word on this clonotype: The junction shows a germline mismatch at one end, possibly a read error. V and J are TRBV12-5 and TRBJ1-1, with 9 bases fitting TRBD1. The CDR3 spans 15 residues. CDR1 and CDR2 (germline): LGHNT, FRNRAP. CDR3 coding DNA: TGTGCTAATGCCGAAATTGACAGGGGGAACATTGAAGCTTTCTTT. Translating gives CANAEIDRGNIEAFF. The full variable domain, completed using reference TRBV12-5 and TRBJ1-1, is DARVTQTPRHKVTEMGQEVTMRCQPILGHNTVFWYRQTMMQGLELLAYFRNRAPLDDSGMPKDRFSAEMPDATLATLKIQPSEPRDSAVYFCANAEIDRGNIEAFFGQGTRLTVV.

Concerning this clonotype: At one end the junction does not follow the germline gene, possibly because of a read error. V gene TRBV5-5 combines with J gene TRBJ2-1, with D possibly being TRBD1 (5 bases). The CDR3 extends over 15 amino acids. CDR1 is SGHKS and CDR2 is YYEKEE in the germline V gene (reference sequence). The CDR3 protein is CASCFGQGAGNEQFF. In DNA form, the CDR3 reads TGTGCCAGCTGCTTCGGACAAGGGGCTGGCAATGAGCAGTTCTTC.

On this clonotype: This may arise from a read error, as a much more abundant clone is one base away. This chain uses TRBV20-1 with TRBJ1-2; perhaps TRBD1 as D (6 bases). Trimming removed 6 bases from V and 4 bases from J, with 18 bases in between. In germline, CDR1 is DFQATT, CDR2 SNEGSKA (reference sequence). CDR3 length: 14 residues. The CDR3 DNA sequence: TGCAGTGCCGAAAGACAGGAGGGGATCTATGGCTACACCTTC. Protein product: CSAERQEGIYGYTF.

A remark on this clonotype: Since the CDR3 does not end with the conserved phenylalanine or tryptophan, this likely comes from a read error. The J gene is TRBJ2-7, the V gene TRBV28; 10 positions match TRBD2. The CDR3 is 12 residues long. Germline lookup yields CDR1 MDHEN and CDR2 SYDVKM. The CDR3 protein is CASTTQRGGQYL. The CDR3 bases are TGTGCTAGCACAACCCAGCGGGGGGGGCAGTACTTA.

This clonotype has more than one count but fewer than ten. With a much larger clone just one base away, this may be a read error. The gene calls are TRBV20-1 and TRBJ2-7; the match to TRBD2 covers 9 bases. The junction had 6 bases not matched to a gene; V was cut back by 7 bases and J by 2 bases. Per the germline V gene, CDR1 is DFQATT and CDR2 is SNEGSKA (reference sequence). This CDR3 has 13 amino acids. The CDR3 sequence is CSDSGRRAYEQYF. DNA of the CDR3: TGCAGTGATAGCGGGAGACGGGCCTACGAGCAGTACTTC.

A remark on this clonotype: The junction shows a germline mismatch at one end, possibly a read error. The chain has TRBV4-1 and TRBJ1-5; D is uncertain. The germline CDR1 and CDR2 sequences are MGHRA and YSYEKL. This CDR3 comprises 14 residues. The CDR3 sequence is CVSSQHEYNQPQHF. The DNA for the CDR3 is TGCGTCAGCAGTCAACACGAATACAATCAGCCCCAGCATTTT.

With regard to this clonotype: This may be a read error, as it is one base from a much larger clone. V and J are TRBV20-1 and TRBJ2-1; 12 bases are shared with TRBD2. The V gene end was trimmed by 1 base and the J gene end by 6 bases; junction bases not matched to a gene: 1. This CDR3 is 14 amino acids long. CDR1 DFQATT and CDR2 SNEGSKA come from the germline V gene (reference sequence). CDR3 sequence: CSARVTSGSNEQFF. The CDR3 DNA is TGCAGTGCTAGAGTGACTAGCGGGAGCAATGAGCAGTTCTTC.

This clonotype was observed a single time. The chain carries TRBV28 and TRBJ2-7; D gene ambiguous. Germline V gene sequence: CDR1 MDHEN, CDR2 SYDVKM. V was pared by 4 bases and J by 6 bases, with 13 bases between. This CDR3 has 13 residues. The DNA of the CDR3 is TGTGCCAGCAGTTCTGCAGACCTCGGCGAGCAGTACTTC. Its translation: CASSSADLGEQYF.

Comments on this clonotype: At one end the junction does not follow the germline gene, possibly because of a read error. The chain combines TRBV11-2 with TRBJ1-6; TRBD1 matches at 9 bases. CDR3 length: 14 residues. Germline loops: CDR1 SGHAT, CDR2 FQNNGV. The CDR3 DNA is TGTGCCAGTAACTTTCGGACAGGGGAATCACCCCTCCGCTTT. Translated: CASNFRTGESPLRF.

Remarks on this clonotype: A read error may produce the germline difference seen at one junction end. The chain couples TRBV10-3 to TRBJ1-5; D remains ambiguous. Germline CDR1 ENHRY, CDR2 SYGVKD. This CDR3 comprises 12 residues. Here the CDR3 reads CATSEMNQPQHF. Written as DNA, the CDR3 is TGTGCCACCAGTGAGATGAACCAGCCCCAGCATTTT.

To note about this clonotype: A clone one base away is much larger, so this may be a read error. The CDR3 is CVSSGASGTSGMDEQYF. The CDR3 region has the DNA TGTGTCAGCAGTGGGGCCTCCGGGACTAGCGGGATGGACGAGCAGTACTTC. The V gene is TRBV28, the J gene TRBJ2-7; 13 bases line up with TRBD2. Germline-derived CDR1 and CDR2 are MDHEN and SYDVKM. This CDR3 spans 17 amino acids. Based on the CDR3 plus reference TRBV28 and TRBJ2-7, the full variable domain is DVKVTQSSRYLVKRTGEKVFLECVQDMDHENMFWYRQDPGLGLRLIYFSYDVKMKEKGDIPEGYSVSREKKERFSLILESASTNQTSMYLCVSSGASGTSGMDEQYFGPGTRLTVT.

In its sample, this clonotype was seen once. This could be a read error, since a much larger clone is one nucleotide away. The gene calls are TRBV20-1 and TRBJ2-7, with a tentative D call TRBD2 (6 bases). The CDR3 loop spans 14 amino acids. The germline V and J ends were trimmed by 6 bases and 10 bases, with 25 bases remaining between them. Germline V gives CDR1 DFQATT, CDR2 SNEGSKA (reference sequence). This chain's CDR3 is CSATPPGLDSDQYF. The DNA for the CDR3 is TGCAGTGCGACACCCCCGGGACTCGATAGTGATCAGTACTTC.

Remarks on this clonotype: Lacking the conserved final phenylalanine or tryptophan, this CDR3 likely reflects a read error. CDR3 in amino acids: CPSSHAIEAVPYEQYL. CDR3 sequence (DNA): TGTCCCAGCAGCCATGCAATAGAGGCGGTCCCCTACGAGCAGTACTTA. This chain uses TRBV4-2 with TRBJ2-7; no clear D. The CDR3 extends over 16 amino acids. Germline values: CDR1 LGHNA, CDR2 YNFKEQ.

By share, this clonotype ranks as medium-sized. The V and J genes are TRBV5-5 and TRBJ2-3; D unresolved. There are 14 residues in the CDR3. Trimming pared 2 bases from V and 2 bases from J, leaving 9 bases between. CDR1 is SGHKS and CDR2 is YYEKEE in the germline V gene (reference sequence). This chain's CDR3 is CASSFLENTDTQYF. In nucleotides, the CDR3 is TGTGCCAGCAGCTTCTTAGAGAACACAGATACGCAGTATTTT.

A remark on this clonotype: This may stem from a read error, because a much larger clone lies one nucleotide away. The rearrangement links TRBV12-5 to TRBJ2-3, with D uncertain. The germline gives CDR1 LGHNT, CDR2 FRNRAP. The CDR3 totals 13 residues. The CDR3 DNA reads TGTGCTAGTGCCCCCACCGGAAGGGATACGCATTATTTT. Protein product: CASAPTGRDTHYF. Based on the CDR3 plus reference TRBV12-5 and TRBJ2-3, the full variable domain is DARVTQTPRHKVTEMGQEVTMRCQPILGHNTVFWYRQTMMQGLELLAYFRNRAPLDDSGMPKDRFSAEMPDATLATLKIQPSEPRDSAVYFCASAPTGRDTHYFGPGTRLTVL.

This clonotype appeared many times. An end of the junction differs from the germline gene, which may be a read error. The V call is TRBV12-3 or TRBV12-4, the J call TRBJ2-7, with 8 bases identical to TRBD1. CDR3 size: 12 residues. The CDR3 loop reads CASSPRTGIGFF. Here the CDR3 DNA reads TGTGCCAGCAGTCCCAGGACAGGGATCGGCTTCTTC.

The V call is TRBV2, the J call TRBJ1-3; the D is unclear. The CDR3 runs 16 residues. V shed 4 bases and J shed 0 bases, with 13 bases lying between them. CDR1 and CDR2 (germline): SNHLY, FYNNEI. The CDR3 sequence: CASSVDGITSGNTIYF. The CDR3 DNA reads as TGTGCCAGCAGTGTTGATGGGATTACCTCTGGAAACACCATATATTTT.

This clonotype was detected only once. Relative to the germline gene, one junction end is altered; a read error may explain this. The chain recombines TRBV11-2 with TRBJ2-3, with TRBD1 matching 7 bases. The CDR3 is made up of 15 amino acids. Germline assignment: CDR1 SGHAT and CDR2 FQNNGV. The CDR3 reads CTSSPGQAYTDTQYF. The CDR3 coding sequence is TGCACCAGCAGCCCAGGACAGGCGTACACAGATACGCAGTATTTT.